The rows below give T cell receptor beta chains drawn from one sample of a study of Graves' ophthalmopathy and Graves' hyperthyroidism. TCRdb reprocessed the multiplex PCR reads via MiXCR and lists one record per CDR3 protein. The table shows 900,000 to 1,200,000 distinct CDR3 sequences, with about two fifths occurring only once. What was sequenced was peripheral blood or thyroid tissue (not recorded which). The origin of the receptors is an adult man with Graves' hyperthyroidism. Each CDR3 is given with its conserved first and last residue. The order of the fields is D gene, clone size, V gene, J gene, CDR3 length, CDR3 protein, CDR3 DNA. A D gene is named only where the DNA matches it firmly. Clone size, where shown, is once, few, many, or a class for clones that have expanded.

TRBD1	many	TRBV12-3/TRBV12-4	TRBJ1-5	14	CATTTGAGNQPQHF	TGTGCCACCACGACAGGGGCAGGCAATCAGCCCCAGCATTTT
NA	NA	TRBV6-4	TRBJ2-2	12	CASKAYTGELFF	TGTGCCAGCAAGGCCTACACCGGGGAGCTGTTTTTT
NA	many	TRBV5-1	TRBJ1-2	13	CASSLEGSLADTF	TGCGCCAGCAGCTTGGAAGGTTCCCTGGCTGACACCTTC
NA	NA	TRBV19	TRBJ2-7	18	CASSICSASGAGVYEQYF	NA
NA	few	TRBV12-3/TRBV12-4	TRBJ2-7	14	CASSLARSAYEQYF	TGTGCCAGCAGTTTGGCCAGATCGGCTTACGAGCAGTACTTC
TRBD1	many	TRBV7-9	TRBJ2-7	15	CASSSTGTGGSEQYF	TGTGCCAGCAGCAGTACCGGGACAGGGGGTTCAGAGCAGTACTTC
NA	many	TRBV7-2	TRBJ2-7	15	CASSLGGFLGYEQYF	TGTGCCAGCAGCTTAGGGGGGTTCCTCGGCTACGAGCAGTACTTC
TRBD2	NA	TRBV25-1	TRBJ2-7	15	CASSEFPGGYYEQYF	TGTGCCAGCAGTGAATTCCCGGGGGGGTACTACGAGCAGTACTTC
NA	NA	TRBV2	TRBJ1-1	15	CASRVAGRGNTEAFF	TGTGCCAGCAGAGTAGCCGGGAGAGGGAACACTGAAGCTTTCTTT
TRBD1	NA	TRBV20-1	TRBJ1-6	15	CSARATGGYNSPLHF	TGCAGTGCTAGAGCTACAGGGGGTTATAATTCACCCCTCCACTTT